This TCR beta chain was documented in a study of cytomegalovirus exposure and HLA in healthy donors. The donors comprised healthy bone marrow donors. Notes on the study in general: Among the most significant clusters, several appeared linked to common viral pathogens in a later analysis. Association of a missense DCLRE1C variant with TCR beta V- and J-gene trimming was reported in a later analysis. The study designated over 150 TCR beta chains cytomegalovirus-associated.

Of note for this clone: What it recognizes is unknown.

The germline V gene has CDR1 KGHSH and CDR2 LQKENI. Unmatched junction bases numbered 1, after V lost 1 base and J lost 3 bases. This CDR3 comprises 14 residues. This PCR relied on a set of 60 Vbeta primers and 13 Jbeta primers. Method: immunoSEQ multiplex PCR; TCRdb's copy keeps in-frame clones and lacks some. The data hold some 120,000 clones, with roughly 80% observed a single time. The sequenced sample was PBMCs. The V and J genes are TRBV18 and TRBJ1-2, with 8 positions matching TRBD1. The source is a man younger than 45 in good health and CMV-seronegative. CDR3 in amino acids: CASSPLGQDYGYTF. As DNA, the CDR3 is TGTGCCAGCTCACCACTGGGACAGGACTATGGCTACACCTTC.